This TCR beta chain was retrieved from a study of blood T cell repertoires in COVID-19. This CDR3 comprises 13 residues. V was trimmed by 0 bases and J by 3 bases, leaving 7 bases between them. The germline CDR1 and CDR2 sequences are SGDLS and YYNGEE. Measured with immunoSEQ multiplex PCR; TCRdb has only the in-frame clones, and not every one. The sample records 250,000 to 300,000 clones, around 90% being singletons. This clone has just a few counts. Sequenced sample: peripheral blood. The chain joins TRBV9 to TRBJ2-7; D call uncertain. The sequence was obtained from a woman aged 40 to 50 who had recovered from COVID-19. CDR3 sequence reads: CASSVDDFYEQYF. The CDR3 nucleotides are TGTGCCAGCAGCGTAGATGACTTCTACGAGCAGTACTTC.